The T cell receptor (beta chain) described here comes from a study of spatial heterogeneity in lung cancer. One entry per CDR3 protein results from TCRdb running MiXCR on the 5' RACE reads. Of about 92,000 distinct CDR3 sequences detected, 12% appear once; the ten largest clones hold under 50%. Time point defined: sample taken at primary tumor resection. Whole RNA was taken from tumor, nontumor lung or frozen PBMC; it was then sequenced unsorted. Trimming shortened V by 5 bases and J by 2 bases, and 10 bases separated the two germline ends. The CDR3 is made up of 14 amino acids. The germline V gene has CDR1 SEHNR and CDR2 FQNEAQ (reference sequence). This clonotype was seen only a few times.

J is TRBJ1-5 and V is TRBV7-9, with D maybe TRBD1 (5 bases). The starting material was PBMCs, obtained at surgery. This TCR came from a male donor with early-stage non-small cell lung cancer. This chain's CDR3 is CASSRGRGNQPQHF. DNA of the CDR3: TGTGCCAGCAGCCGGGGCCGGGGCAATCAGCCCCAGCATTTT.